This record covers a single T cell receptor beta chain. Only in-frame clones appear in the TCRdb table, and some are missing; sequencing was by immunoSEQ multiplex PCR. The sample lists some 200,000 clones, roughly 84% occurring once. This sample is part of a study of blood T cell repertoires in COVID-19. Across the whole study: Sites in the United States, Italy and Spain provided acute and convalescent COVID-19 samples.

The germline gives CDR1 MDHEN, CDR2 SYDVKM. The CDR3 extends over 18 amino acids. The V gene end was trimmed by 3 bases and the J gene end by 0 bases; junction bases not matched to a gene: 4. The sequencing sample was made of peripheral blood. The gene calls are TRBV28 and TRBJ2-3, with 15 nucleotides matching TRBD2. This clonotype originated in a man in his fifties who had recovered from COVID-19. CDR3 loop: CASSLGTSGGTSTDTQYF. For the CDR3, the DNA is TGTGCCAGCAGTTTGGGGACTAGCGGGGGGACTAGCACAGATACGCAGTATTTT.